These 3 T cell receptor beta chains were sequenced from one sample in a study of blood T cells in healthy people across ages. Sample-barcoded 5' priming and a J-beta primer mix drove a second PCR of roughly 7 to 11 cycles. TCRdb passed the 5' RACE reads through MiXCR, listing each CDR3 protein once. The sample lists about 1.4 million distinct CDR3 sequences; roughly 60% were seen once. The sample comprised blood. Every receptor here comes from a man in his late teens or twenties in good health.

This clonotype showed up just once. This rearrangement joins TRBV6-1 to TRBJ2-7; D is possibly TRBD2 (7 bases). Germline values: CDR1 MNHNS, CDR2 SASEGT. V was trimmed by 6 bases and J by 7 bases, leaving 28 bases between them. The CDR3 length is 17 residues. The CDR3 DNA reads as TGTGCCAGCAGCAAGGGACTACCAAGGGGGGTATACAATGAGCAGTACTTC. Its translation: CASSKGLPRGVYNEQYF.

A few counts support this clonotype. The chain links TRBV27 to TRBJ2-3; possibly TRBD1 for D (6 bases). CDR3 length: 18 amino acids. Trimming removed 2 bases at V and 0 bases at J, with 18 bases between. The germline gives CDR1 MNHEY, CDR2 SMNVEV (reference sequence). CDR3 sequence reads: CASSLGGWGDPSTDTQYF. CDR3 in DNA: TGTGCCAGCAGTTTAGGGGGCTGGGGAGACCCAAGCACAGATACGCAGTATTTT.

The chain combines TRBV20-1 with TRBJ1-1; D not certain. CDR1 is DFQATT and CDR2 is SNEGSKA in the germline V gene (reference sequence). The CDR3 covers 14 residues. The V end lost 0 bases, the J end lost 5 bases, and 13 bases lay between the germline ends. CDR3 in DNA: TGCAGTGCTAGAGATGTAGACCACGGGACTGAAGCTTTCTTT. This sequence encodes CSARDVDHGTEAFF.